This T cell receptor (beta chain) originates from a study of cytomegalovirus exposure and HLA in healthy donors. Whole-study context: Samples from HLA-typed donors yielded about 85 million unique TCRs in an early data release.

There are 16 residues in the CDR3. Germline V gene data show CDR1 as SGHVS and CDR2 as FQNEAQ. V dropped 4 bases and J dropped 5; count of bases not matched to a gene: 8. The PCR had 60 Vbeta and 13 Jbeta primers. The assay was immunoSEQ multiplex PCR, and TCRdb's table has in-frame clones only and misses some. This sample has more than 85,000 clones, with 83% found just once. Nominal health characterized the donors when sampled, though unrecorded immune exposures were likely. This sequence was found in a man aged 18 to 29 in good health and CMV-seronegative. The J gene is TRBJ2-5, the V gene TRBV7-8, with 12 bases matching TRBD2. Sequenced material: PBMCs. The CDR3 region is CASSYLAGGPGETQYF. The CDR3 DNA is TGTGCCAGCAGCTACCTAGCGGGAGGGCCCGGGGAGACCCAGTACTTC. Filled out from reference TRBV7-8 and TRBJ2-5, the complete variable domain reads GAGVSQSPRYKVAKRGQDVALRCDPISGHVSLFWYQQALGQGPEFLTYFQNEAQLDKSGLPSDRFFAERPEGSVSTLKIQRTQQEDSAVYLCASSYLAGGPGETQYFGPGTRLLVL.